The clone carrying this T cell receptor beta chain was counted a few times. Its antigen remains unidentified. The use of a sample-barcoded 5' primer and a J-beta primer mix characterized a second PCR of roughly 7 to 11 cycles. Samples each returned at least 2.5 million CDR3-containing paired-end reads. TCRdb used MiXCR to reprocess the 5' RACE reads, holding one entry per CDR3 protein. The sample lists some 710,000 distinct CDR3 sequences; 22% were seen once. The CDR3 is 12 amino acids. The germline gives CDR1 SGHVS, CDR2 FNYEAQ. V lost 5 bases, J lost 9 bases, and 10 bases lay in between. This entry belongs to a study of blood T cells in healthy people across ages. General study points: Older individuals had lower TCR beta diversity per million T cells (the decline was roughly linear).

The rearrangement joins TRBV7-6 to TRBJ1-4; no clear D. The sequence derives from a man in his 70s in good health. Material for sequencing was blood. CDR3 DNA sequence: TGTGCCAGCAGCCCCCGCGGAAAAAAACTGTTTTTT. This encodes CASSPRGKKLFF.